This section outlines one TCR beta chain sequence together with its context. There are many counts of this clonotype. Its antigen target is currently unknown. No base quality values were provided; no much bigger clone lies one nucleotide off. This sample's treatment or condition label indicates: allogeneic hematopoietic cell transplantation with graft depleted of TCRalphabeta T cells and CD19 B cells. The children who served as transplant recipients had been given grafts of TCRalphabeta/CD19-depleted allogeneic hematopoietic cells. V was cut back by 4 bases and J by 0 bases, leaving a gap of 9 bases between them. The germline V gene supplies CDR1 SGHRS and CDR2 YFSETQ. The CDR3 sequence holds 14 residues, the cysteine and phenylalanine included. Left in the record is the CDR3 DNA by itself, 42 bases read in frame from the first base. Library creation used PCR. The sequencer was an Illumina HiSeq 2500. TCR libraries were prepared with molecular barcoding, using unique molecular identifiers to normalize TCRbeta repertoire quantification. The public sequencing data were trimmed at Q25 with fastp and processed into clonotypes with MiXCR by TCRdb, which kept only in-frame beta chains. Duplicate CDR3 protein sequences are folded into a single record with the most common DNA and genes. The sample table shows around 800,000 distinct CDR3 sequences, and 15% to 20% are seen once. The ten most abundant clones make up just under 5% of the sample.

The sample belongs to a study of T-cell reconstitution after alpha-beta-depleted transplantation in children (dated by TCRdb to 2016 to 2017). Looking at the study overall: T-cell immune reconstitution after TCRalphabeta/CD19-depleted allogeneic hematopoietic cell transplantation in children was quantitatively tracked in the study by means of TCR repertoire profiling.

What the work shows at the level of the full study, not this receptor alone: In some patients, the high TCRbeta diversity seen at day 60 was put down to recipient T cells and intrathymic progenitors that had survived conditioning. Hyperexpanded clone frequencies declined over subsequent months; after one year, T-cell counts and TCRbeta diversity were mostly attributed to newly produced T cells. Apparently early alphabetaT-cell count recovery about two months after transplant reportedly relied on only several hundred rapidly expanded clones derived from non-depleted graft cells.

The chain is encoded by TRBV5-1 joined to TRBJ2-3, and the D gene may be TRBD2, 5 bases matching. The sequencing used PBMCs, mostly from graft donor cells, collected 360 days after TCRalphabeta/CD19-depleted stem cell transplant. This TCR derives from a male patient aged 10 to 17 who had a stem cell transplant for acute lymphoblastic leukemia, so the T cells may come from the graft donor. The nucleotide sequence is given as TGCGCCAGCAGCCCCGGGGATAGCACAGATACGCAGTATTTT. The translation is CASSPGDSTDTQYF.